Listed below are T cell receptor beta chains from one sample, sequenced in a study of cytomegalovirus exposure and HLA in healthy donors. The data were produced by immunoSEQ multiplex PCR, yet TCRdb's version contains in-frame clones alone and is incomplete. In the table there are approximately 170,000 clones, roughly 85% of which are singletons. The sample was PBMCs. All receptors come from a boy under 10 years old in good health and CMV-seronegative. CDR3s include the opening cysteine and the closing phenylalanine or tryptophan. D genes are given only for firm matches. Where a row states a size, it is once, few, many or the class of an expanded clone; other rows omit it.

D | J | V | size | CDR3 | DNA
NA | TRBJ1-5 | TRBV28 | NA | CASSLAGAGNQPQHF | TGTGCCAGCAGTTTAGCAGGGGCGGGCAATCAGCCCCAGCATTTT
NA | TRBJ1-5 | TRBV18 | NA | CASSRTGVDQPQHF | TGTGCCAGCTCACGAACGGGGGTAGATCAGCCCCAGCATTTT
NA | TRBJ2-7 | TRBV15 | NA | CATSRDGMLGHYYEQYF | TGTGCCACCAGCAGAGATGGGATGCTGGGACACTACTACGAGCAGTACTTC
NA | TRBJ1-4 | TRBV27 | NA | CASSHKEAYEKLFF | TGTGCCAGCAGTCATAAAGAAGCCTATGAAAAACTGTTTTTT
TRBD1 | TRBJ2-7 | TRBV28 | NA | CASSLSSQGVRGQYF | TGTGCCAGCAGTTTATCCAGCCAGGGGGTCCGAGGGCAGTACTTC
TRBD1 | TRBJ1-5 | TRBV27 | NA | CASSRLPPGGNQPQHF | TGTGCCAGCAGCCGACTTCCCCCAGGGGGAAATCAGCCCCAGCATTTT
NA | TRBJ1-1 | TRBV6-5 | NA | CASSNPGGTEAFF | TGTGCCAGCAGTAATCCGGGGGGCACTGAAGCTTTCTTT
TRBD1 | TRBJ1-2 | TRBV7-9 | NA | CASSEKGGQGELFRGYTF | TGTGCCAGCAGCGAAAAGGGGGGACAGGGGGAATTATTCCGTGGCTACACCTTC
NA | TRBJ2-3 | TRBV19 | NA | CASIKTGTTDTQYF | TGTGCCAGTATTAAGACAGGGACTACAGATACGCAGTATTTT
NA | TRBJ2-3 | TRBV10-2 | few | CASSENAGLDTQYF | TGCGCCAGCAGTGAGAACGCGGGGTTAGATACGCAGTATTTT
NA | TRBJ1-1 | TRBV18 | NA | CASSQQGSPTEAFF | TGTGCCAGCTCACAACAGGGTAGCCCGACTGAAGCTTTCTTT
TRBD2 | TRBJ2-3 | TRBV10-1 | NA | CASSDPWTSGADTQYF | TGCGCCAGCAGCGATCCCTGGACTAGCGGGGCAGATACGCAGTATTTT
TRBD2 | TRBJ2-1 | TRBV5-4 | few | CASSPGTTYNEQFF | TGTGCCAGCAGCCCCGGGACTACCTACAATGAGCAGTTCTTC
TRBD2 | TRBJ2-5 | TRBV7-9 | NA | CSSSSTSGGRNQETQYF | TGTTCCAGCAGTTCCACTAGCGGGGGTCGTAATCAAGAGACCCAGTACTTC
NA | TRBJ2-1 | TRBV7-9 | NA | CASSARVEGEQFF | TGTGCCAGCAGCGCAAGGGTGGAGGGTGAGCAGTTCTTC
NA | TRBJ1-2 | TRBV19 | NA | CASSQTGSGYTF | TGTGCCAGTAGTCAAACAGGCTCTGGCTACACCTTC
NA | TRBJ1-3 | TRBV21-1 | NA | CASSKEDRGHVGNTIYF | TGTGCCAGCAGCAAAGAAGACAGGGGGCACGTTGGAAACACCATATATTTT
NA | TRBJ1-1 | TRBV2 | NA | CASSERGSTEAFF | TGTGCCAGCAGTGAAAGGGGAAGCACTGAAGCTTTCTTT
NA | TRBJ2-1 | TRBV4-1 | NA | CASSPEGGGQRVNEQFF | TGCGCCAGCAGCCCCGAGGGTGGAGGCCAAAGGGTAAATGAGCAGTTCTTC
NA | TRBJ1-1 | TRBV11-3 | NA | CASSLGGLGTEAFF | TGTGCCAGCAGCTTAGGGGGCTTAGGGACTGAAGCTTTCTTT
TRBD2 | TRBJ2-7 | TRBV13 | NA | CASMRTSGYEQYF | TGTGCCAGCATGAGGACTAGCGGATACGAGCAGTACTTC
TRBD1 | TRBJ1-4 | TRBV19 | NA | CASSRTGNTEKLFF | TGTGCCAGTAGTAGGACAGGGAACACCGAAAAACTGTTTTTT
NA | TRBJ2-3 | TRBV28 | NA | CASSTLVAVTDTQYF | TGTGCCAGCAGTACACTAGTAGCGGTCACAGATACGCAGTATTTT
NA | TRBJ1-4 | TRBV6-1 | NA | CASSETGGATNEKLFF | TGTGCCAGCAGTGAGACAGGAGGAGCAACTAATGAAAAACTGTTTTTT
NA | TRBJ1-1 | TRBV4-2 | few | CASSSGGRRDTEAFF | TGTGCCAGCAGCTCGGGCGGACGGAGGGATACTGAAGCTTTCTTT
TRBD1 | TRBJ1-2 | TRBV4-1 | NA | CASSQERQGHPARGYTF | TGCGCCAGCAGCCAAGAGAGACAGGGGCACCCAGCGCGGGGCTACACCTTC
TRBD1 | TRBJ2-5 | TRBV29-1 | NA | CSVPQGAPETQYF | TGCAGCGTGCCACAGGGGGCCCCAGAGACCCAGTACTTC
NA | TRBJ1-3 | TRBV28 | NA | CASSFNGTTEGNTIYF | TGTGCCAGCAGTTTTAATGGGACTACGGAAGGAAACACCATATATTTT
TRBD1 | TRBJ1-3 | TRBV28 | NA | CASSSTGGGNTIYF | TGTGCCAGCAGCTCAACAGGGGGTGGAAACACCATATATTTT
TRBD1 | TRBJ1-2 | TRBV5-1 | NA | CASSTQQGNYGYTF | TGCGCCAGCAGCACACAACAGGGGAACTATGGCTACACCTTC
NA | TRBJ2-5 | TRBV7-9 | NA | CASSLVTGPKRETQYF | TGTGCCAGCAGCTTAGTCACAGGGCCGAAGAGAGAGACCCAGTACTTC
TRBD2 | TRBJ2-7 | TRBV5-1 | NA | CASSLELAGVYEQYF | TGCGCCAGCAGCTTGGAGCTAGCGGGAGTCTACGAGCAGTACTTC
NA | TRBJ1-4 | TRBV5-1 | NA | CASSYDRVSTNEKLFF | TGCGCCAGCAGCTACGACCGGGTTTCAACTAATGAAAAACTGTTTTTT
TRBD2 | TRBJ2-7 | TRBV28 | NA | CASSSPHPSGRRGYEQYF | TGTGCCAGCAGTTCACCCCATCCTAGCGGGAGGCGGGGGTACGAGCAGTACTTC
NA | TRBJ1-2 | TRBV9 | NA | CASTQGSASGGYTF | TGTGCCAGCACCCAAGGTTCGGCATCAGGTGGCTACACCTTC
TRBD1 | TRBJ2-7 | TRBV5-5 | NA | CASSAGTGDYEQYF | TGTGCCAGCAGCGCCGGGACAGGGGACTACGAGCAGTACTTC
NA | TRBJ2-1 | TRBV10-3 | NA | CAISYSGSSSTNEQFF | TGTGCCATCAGTTACTCAGGGTCCTCATCAACCAATGAGCAGTTCTTC
TRBD1 | TRBJ1-1 | TRBV18 | NA | CASSPRGQGDTEAFF | TGTGCCAGCTCACCTCGAGGACAGGGCGACACTGAAGCTTTCTTT
NA | TRBJ2-7 | TRBV6-4 | once | CASSDPLRGSYEQYF | TGTGCCAGCAGTGACCCTTTGCGGGGTTCCTACGAGCAGTACTTC
TRBD1 | TRBJ1-6 | TRBV10-3 | NA | CAISITGGGSSPLHF | TGTGCCATCAGTATAACAGGGGGCGGAAGTTCACCCCTCCACTTT
NA | TRBJ2-5 | TRBV7-9 | NA | CASSLSEGLGTQYF | TGTGCCAGCAGCTTATCGGAGGGATTGGGGACCCAGTACTTC
NA | TRBJ1-4 | TRBV5-1 | NA | CASSFGSPVVEEKLFF | TGCGCCAGCAGCTTTGGGTCCCCGGTGGTGGAGGAAAAACTGTTTTTT
TRBD1 | TRBJ1-5 | TRBV6-1 | once | CASSDVTGAARNQPQHF | TGTGCCAGCAGTGACGTTACAGGGGCAGCTCGCAATCAGCCCCAGCATTTT
TRBD2 | TRBJ2-3 | TRBV5-1 | NA | CASRVGGSTDTQYF | TGCGCCAGCAGGGTGGGGGGGAGCACAGATACGCAGTATTTT
TRBD2 | TRBJ2-7 | TRBV15 | NA | CATSGGLLYEQYF | TGTGCCACCTCGGGGGGGCTACTCTACGAGCAGTACTTC
NA | TRBJ2-3 | TRBV11-3 | few | CASSWDTTDTQYF | TGTGCCAGCAGCTGGGACACCACAGATACGCAGTATTTT
NA | TRBJ1-1 | TRBV5-6 | NA | CASSLSTGNTEAFF | TGTGCCAGCAGCCTGTCGACAGGGAACACTGAAGCTTTCTTT
TRBD2 | TRBJ2-7 | TRBV30 | NA | CAWEGGTSLREQYF | TGTGCCTGGGAAGGCGGGACTAGTCTTCGCGAGCAGTACTTC